This TCR beta chain was sequenced during a study of identifying expanded T cells in peripheral blood. Whole-study results and caveats: Technical replicates showed around 1.2 changed clones; roughly two weeks about 16; four weeks 19. Variance in clone template counts between approximately two-week samples significantly increased with total template count across all healthy donors.

Germline CDR1 is LNHNV and CDR2 is YYDKDF (reference sequence). J lost 4 bases, V lost 3 bases, and 12 bases had no gene match. The CDR3 loop spans 18 amino acids. Assay used: immunoSEQ multiplex PCR; TCRdb lists only in-frame clones, some missing. The sample includes tens of thousands of clones, 89% of them seen just once. Collection occurred without any documented infections or immune events in donors. With respect to this clone: As yet, its antigen is unknown.

The gene calls are TRBV15 and TRBJ2-1, with 10 nucleotides matching TRBD2. The TCR was taken from a person aged 18 to 70 in good health. Sequenced material: blood. Written as DNA, the CDR3 is TGTGCCACCAGCAGGGAAGGGCTAGCGGGGGCCCCGTACAATGAGCAGTTCTTC. Its translation is CATSREGLAGAPYNEQFF.